The clone carrying this T cell receptor (beta chain) has only a few counts. The antigen is undetermined. TCRdb reanalysed the RT-PCR reads using MiXCR and keeps one entry per CDR3 protein. In the table there are 400,000 to 550,000 distinct CDR3 sequences, 25% of which are singletons. V shed 6 bases, J shed 6 bases, and the junction held 23 bases outside the gene matches. This CDR3 comprises 20 residues. The germline V gene has CDR1 SNHLY and CDR2 FYNNEI. This sample is part of a study of response to subunit inactivated influenza vaccine. Study-wide results and caveats: The authors offered the suggestion that each seasonal influenza vaccination recruits few new T cells.

The chain links TRBV2 to TRBJ2-5; 12 positions match TRBD1. The sample consisted of CD4+ T cells sorted from PBMCs, taken 5 to 6 days after vaccination. The source is a man between 50 and 59 years old who received an inactivated influenza vaccine. CDR3 sequence (DNA): TGTGCCAGCAGCCCCCGGGTGTCGGGACAGGGGGCAGGATTTAGAAAGACCCAGTACTTC. Its protein is CASSPRVSGQGAGFRKTQYF.